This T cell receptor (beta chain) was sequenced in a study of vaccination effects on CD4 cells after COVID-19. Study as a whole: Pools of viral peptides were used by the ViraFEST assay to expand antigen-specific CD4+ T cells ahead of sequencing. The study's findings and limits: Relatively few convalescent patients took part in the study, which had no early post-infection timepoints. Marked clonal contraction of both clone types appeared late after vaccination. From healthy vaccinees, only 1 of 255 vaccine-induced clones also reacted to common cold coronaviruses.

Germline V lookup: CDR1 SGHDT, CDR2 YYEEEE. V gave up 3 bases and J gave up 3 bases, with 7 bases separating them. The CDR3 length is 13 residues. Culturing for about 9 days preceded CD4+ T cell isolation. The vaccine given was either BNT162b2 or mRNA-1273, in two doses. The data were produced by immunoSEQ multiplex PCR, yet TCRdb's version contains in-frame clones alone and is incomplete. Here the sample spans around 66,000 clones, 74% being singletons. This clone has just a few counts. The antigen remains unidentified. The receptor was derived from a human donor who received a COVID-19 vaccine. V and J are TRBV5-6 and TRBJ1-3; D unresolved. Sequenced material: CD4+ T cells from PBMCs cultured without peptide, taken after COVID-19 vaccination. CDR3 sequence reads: CASSSGIGNTIYF. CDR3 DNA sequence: TGTGCCAGCAGCTCGGGTATTGGAAACACCATATATTTT.